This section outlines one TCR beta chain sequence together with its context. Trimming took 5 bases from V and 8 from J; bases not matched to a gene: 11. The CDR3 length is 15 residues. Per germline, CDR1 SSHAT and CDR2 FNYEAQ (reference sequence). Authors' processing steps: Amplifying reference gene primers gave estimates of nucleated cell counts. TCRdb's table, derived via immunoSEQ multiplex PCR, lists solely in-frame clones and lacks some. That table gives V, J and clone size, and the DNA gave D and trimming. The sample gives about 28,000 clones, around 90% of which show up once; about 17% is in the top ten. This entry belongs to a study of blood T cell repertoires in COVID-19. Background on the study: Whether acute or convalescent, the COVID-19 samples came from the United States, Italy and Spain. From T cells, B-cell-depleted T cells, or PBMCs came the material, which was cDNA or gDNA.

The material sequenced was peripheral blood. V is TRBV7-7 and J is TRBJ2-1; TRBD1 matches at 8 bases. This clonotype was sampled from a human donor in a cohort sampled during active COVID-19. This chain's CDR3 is CASSEGQVGPHEQFF. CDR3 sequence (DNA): TGTGCCAGCAGCGAGGGACAGGTCGGTCCCCATGAGCAGTTCTTC.